This T cell receptor beta chain appears in the sequencing data of a study of Ad26.COV2.S vaccination and SARS-CoV-2 variants. This CDR3 contains 12 residues. The V gene lost 4 bases and the J gene lost 8 bases, with 11 bases spanning the gap. Germline loops: CDR1 MGHDK, CDR2 SYGVNS. Study-wide results and limits: Placebo recipients had lower spike-specific TCR breadth than vaccine recipients. Post-vaccination breadth of spike-specific CD8+ and CD4+ T cell responses was reportedly substantial.

The method was immunoSEQ multiplex PCR; TCRdb's version includes in-frame clones alone and lacks a portion of them. The sample has some 45,000 clones, roughly 83% seen once; the top ten hold about half. With regard to this clone: Antigen: not known.

The sample was peripheral blood, taken after recovery from COVID-19. The TCR originated in a human donor who had recovered from COVID-19. V is TRBV25-1 and J is TRBJ1-1; no clear D. The CDR3 here is CASSVGFGEAFF. Here the CDR3 DNA reads TGTGCCAGCAGTGTTGGATTTGGGGAAGCTTTCTTT.